The T cell receptor (beta chain) described here comes from a study of beta chain features in type 1 diabetes. The sequenced template was cDNA made from the entire isolated RNA. Data came from immunoSEQ multiplex PCR; TCRdb stores just in-frame clones and leaves some out. The data show about 270,000 clones, about 14% seen once. This clone was found a few times. Its target is unknown. Study-wide points: Shorter templates may be favored by PCR, equally so in patients and controls.

Trimming removed 0 bases from V and 3 bases from J, with 8 bases in between. Germline values: CDR1 MGHDK, CDR2 SYGVNS. The CDR3 length is 14 residues. Sequencing was carried out using naive CD4+ T cells from blood. The receptor comes from a woman aged 40 to 50 in good health. J is TRBJ1-1 and V is TRBV25-1; no definite D call. Written as DNA, the CDR3 is TGTGCCAGCAGTGAATATTGGAGGGACACTGAAGCTTTCTTT. It is translated as CASSEYWRDTEAFF.